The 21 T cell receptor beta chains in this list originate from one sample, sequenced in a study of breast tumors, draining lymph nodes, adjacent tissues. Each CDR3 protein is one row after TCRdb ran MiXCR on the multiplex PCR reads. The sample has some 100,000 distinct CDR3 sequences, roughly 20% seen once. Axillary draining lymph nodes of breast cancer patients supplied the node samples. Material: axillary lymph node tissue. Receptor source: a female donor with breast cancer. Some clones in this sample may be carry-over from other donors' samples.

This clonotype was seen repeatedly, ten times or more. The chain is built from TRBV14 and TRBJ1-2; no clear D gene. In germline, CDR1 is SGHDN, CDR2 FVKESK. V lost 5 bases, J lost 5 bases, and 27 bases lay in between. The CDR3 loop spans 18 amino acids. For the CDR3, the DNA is TGTGCCAGCAGCGCCCAGACCCTATCAACATCCCAATCATATGGCTACACCTTC. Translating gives CASSAQTLSTSQSYGYTF.

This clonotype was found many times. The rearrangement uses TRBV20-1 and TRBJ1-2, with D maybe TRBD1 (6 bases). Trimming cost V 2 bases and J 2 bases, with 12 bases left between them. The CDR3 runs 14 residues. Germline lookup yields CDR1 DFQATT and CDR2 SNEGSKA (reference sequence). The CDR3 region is CSARRDRTNYGYTF. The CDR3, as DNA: TGCAGTGCTAGACGCGACAGGACGAACTATGGCTACACCTTC.

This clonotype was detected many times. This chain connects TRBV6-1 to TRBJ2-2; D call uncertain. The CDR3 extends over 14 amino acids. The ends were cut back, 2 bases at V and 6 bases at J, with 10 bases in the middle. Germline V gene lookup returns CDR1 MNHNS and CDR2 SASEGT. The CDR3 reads CASSESVRSGELFF. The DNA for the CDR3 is TGTGCCAGCAGTGAAAGCGTGAGGTCCGGGGAGCTGTTTTTT.

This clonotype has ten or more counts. CDR3 DNA: TGTGCCAGCAGCGTAAAAGCGGGAGGGCCCGTGACCCAGTACTTC. Translating it yields CASSVKAGGPVTQYF. The chain is built from TRBV9 and TRBJ2-5, with TRBD2 matching 10 bases. This CDR3 contains 15 residues. V lost 1 base, J lost 7 bases, and 7 bases stayed unmatched. The germline CDR1 and CDR2 sequences are SGDLS and YYNGEE.

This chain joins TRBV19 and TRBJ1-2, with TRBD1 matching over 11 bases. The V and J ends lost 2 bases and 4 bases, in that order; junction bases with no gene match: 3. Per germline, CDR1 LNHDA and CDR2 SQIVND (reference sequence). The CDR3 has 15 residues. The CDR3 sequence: CASSITGTGGYGYTF. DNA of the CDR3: TGTGCCAGTAGTATAACCGGGACAGGGGGCTATGGCTACACCTTC.

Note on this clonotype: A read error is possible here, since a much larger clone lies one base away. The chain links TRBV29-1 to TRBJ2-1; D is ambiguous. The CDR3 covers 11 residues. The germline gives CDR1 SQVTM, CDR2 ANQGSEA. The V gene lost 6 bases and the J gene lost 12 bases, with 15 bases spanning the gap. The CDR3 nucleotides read TGCAGCGTCTCAAAGGGCTATGCGCAGTTCTTC. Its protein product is CSVSKGYAQFF.

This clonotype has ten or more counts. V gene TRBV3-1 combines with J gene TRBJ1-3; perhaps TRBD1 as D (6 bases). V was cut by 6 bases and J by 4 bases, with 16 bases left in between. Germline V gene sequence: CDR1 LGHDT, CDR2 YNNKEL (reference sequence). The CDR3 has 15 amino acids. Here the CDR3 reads CASSKTGPRGNTIYF. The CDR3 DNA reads TGTGCCAGCAGTAAGACAGGACCGAGGGGAAACACCATATATTTT.

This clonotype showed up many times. Written as DNA, the CDR3 is TGTGCCAGCAGCTTGGGGACAGCATTCACCTTC. It encodes CASSLGTAFTF. This rearrangement joins TRBV7-2 to TRBJ1-2, with 7 bases lining up with TRBD1. Germline V gives CDR1 SGHTA, CDR2 FQGNSA. The J segment lost 13 bases and the V segment lost 3 bases, leaving 5 bases of the junction unmatched. This CDR3 region has 11 residues.

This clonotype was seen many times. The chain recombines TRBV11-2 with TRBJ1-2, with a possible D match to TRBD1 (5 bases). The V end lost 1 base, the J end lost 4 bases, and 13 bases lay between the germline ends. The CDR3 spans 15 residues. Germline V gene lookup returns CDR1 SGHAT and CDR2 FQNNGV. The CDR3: CASSLGGFLSYGYTF. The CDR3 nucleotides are TGTGCCAGCAGCTTAGGGGGGTTCCTTAGCTATGGCTACACCTTC.

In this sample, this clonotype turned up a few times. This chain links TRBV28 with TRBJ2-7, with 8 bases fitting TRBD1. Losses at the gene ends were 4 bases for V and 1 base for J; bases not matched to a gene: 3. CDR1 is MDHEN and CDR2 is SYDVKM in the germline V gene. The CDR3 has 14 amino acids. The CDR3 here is CASSSTGGSYEQYF. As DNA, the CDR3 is TGTGCCAGCAGTTCCACAGGGGGATCCTACGAGCAGTACTTC. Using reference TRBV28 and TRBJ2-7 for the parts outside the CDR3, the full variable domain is DVKVTQSSRYLVKRTGEKVFLECVQDMDHENMFWYRQDPGLGLRLIYFSYDVKMKEKGDIPEGYSVSREKKERFSLILESASTNQTSMYLCASSSTGGSYEQYFGPGTRLTVT.

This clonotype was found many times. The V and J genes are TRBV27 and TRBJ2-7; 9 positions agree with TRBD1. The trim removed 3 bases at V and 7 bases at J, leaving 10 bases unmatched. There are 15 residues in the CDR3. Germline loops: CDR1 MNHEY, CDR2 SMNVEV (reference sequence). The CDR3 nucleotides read TGTGCCAGCAGTTTTTGGGGACAGGGAGTGGAAGAGCAGTACTTC. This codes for CASSFWGQGVEEQYF.

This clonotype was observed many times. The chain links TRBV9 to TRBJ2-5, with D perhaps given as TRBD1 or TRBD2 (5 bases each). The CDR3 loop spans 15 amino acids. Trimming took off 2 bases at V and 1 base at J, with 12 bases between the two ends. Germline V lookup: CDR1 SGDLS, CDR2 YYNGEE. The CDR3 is CASSVFTGTQETQYF. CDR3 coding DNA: TGTGCCAGCAGCGTCTTTACCGGGACCCAAGAGACCCAGTACTTC.

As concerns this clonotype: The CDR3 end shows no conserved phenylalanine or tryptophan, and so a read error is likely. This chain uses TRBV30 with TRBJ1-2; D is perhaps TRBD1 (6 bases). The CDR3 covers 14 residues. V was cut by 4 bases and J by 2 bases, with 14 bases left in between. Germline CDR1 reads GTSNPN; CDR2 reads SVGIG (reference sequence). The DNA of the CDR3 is TGTGCCTGGACATGGCAGGGGACGAACTATGGCTACACCCTC. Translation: CAWTWQGTNYGYTL.

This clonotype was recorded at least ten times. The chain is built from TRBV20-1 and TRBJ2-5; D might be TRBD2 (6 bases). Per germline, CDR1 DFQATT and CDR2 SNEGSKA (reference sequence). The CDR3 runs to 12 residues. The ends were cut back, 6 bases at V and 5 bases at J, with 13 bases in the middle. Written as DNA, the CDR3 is TGCAGTGCCAGCTGGGGGGATGAGACCCAGTACTTC. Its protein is CSASWGDETQYF.

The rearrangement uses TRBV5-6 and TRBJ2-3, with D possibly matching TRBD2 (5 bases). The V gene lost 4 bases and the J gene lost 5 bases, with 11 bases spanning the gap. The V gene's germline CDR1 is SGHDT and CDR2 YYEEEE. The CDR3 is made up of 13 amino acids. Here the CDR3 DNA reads TGTGCCAGCAGCACACAAGGGAGAGATACGCAGTATTTT. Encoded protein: CASSTQGRDTQYF.

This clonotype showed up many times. The CDR3 loop reads CATSDHGQGEGGEKLFF. The CDR3, as DNA: TGTGCCACCAGTGATCACGGACAGGGGGAAGGAGGCGAAAAACTGTTTTTT. The V call is TRBV24-1, the J call TRBJ1-4, with 10 bases aligning to TRBD1. The CDR3 spans 17 residues. V was pared by 3 bases and J by 8 bases, with 11 bases of the junction left unmatched. The germline gives CDR1 KGHDR, CDR2 SFDVKD.

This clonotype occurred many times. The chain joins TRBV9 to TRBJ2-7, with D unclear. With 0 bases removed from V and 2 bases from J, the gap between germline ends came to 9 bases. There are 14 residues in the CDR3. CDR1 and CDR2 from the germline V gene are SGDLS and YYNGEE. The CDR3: CASSVEDGPYEQYF. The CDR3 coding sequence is TGTGCCAGCAGCGTAGAGGACGGGCCCTACGAGCAGTACTTC.

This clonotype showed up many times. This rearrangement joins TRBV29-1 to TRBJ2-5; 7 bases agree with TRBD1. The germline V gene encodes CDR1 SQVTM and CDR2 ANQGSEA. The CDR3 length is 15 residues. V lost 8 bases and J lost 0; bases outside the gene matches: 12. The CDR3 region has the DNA TGCAGCCTAAGGGGGCAGGGTTGGTACCAAGAGACCCAGTACTTC. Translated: CSLRGQGWYQETQYF.

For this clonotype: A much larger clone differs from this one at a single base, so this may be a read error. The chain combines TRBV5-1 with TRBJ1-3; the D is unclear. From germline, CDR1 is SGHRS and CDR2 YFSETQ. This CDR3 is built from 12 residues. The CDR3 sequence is CASRSSGNAIYF. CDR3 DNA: TGCGCCAGCAGGAGCTCTGGAAACGCCATATATTTT.

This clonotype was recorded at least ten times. The DNA of the CDR3 is TGTGCCAGCAGCTTGGGGGGCGGGGAGCTGTTTTTT. Translated, it gives CASSLGGGELFF. The chain carries TRBV5-6 and TRBJ2-2; no definite D call. This CDR3 has 12 residues. In germline, CDR1 is SGHDT, CDR2 YYEEEE. Deletions cut 0 bases from V and 7 bases from J, with 4 bases between.

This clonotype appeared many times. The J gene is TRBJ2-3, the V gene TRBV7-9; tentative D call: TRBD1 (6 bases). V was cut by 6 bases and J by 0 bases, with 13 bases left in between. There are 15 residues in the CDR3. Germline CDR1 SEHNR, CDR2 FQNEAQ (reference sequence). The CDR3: CASSMTGSSTDTQYF. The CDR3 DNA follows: TGTGCCAGCAGTATGACAGGATCTAGCACAGATACGCAGTATTTT.